These 13 T cell receptor beta chains came from one sample sequenced in a study of T cells in Graves' hyperthyroidism and ophthalmopathy. Amplified regions were TCR beta CDR3 sequences from RNA transcripts. Initially, a first-round RT-PCR of the TCR CDR3 employed the HTBI primer set. TCRdb fed the multiplex PCR reads into MiXCR, producing one record per CDR3 protein. This table has 330,000 or so distinct CDR3 sequences, around 18% appearing once. The sample taken for sequencing was blood. These receptors originate from a woman aged 40-49 years with Graves' ophthalmopathy.

This clonotype was detected many times. The chain uses TRBV6-2 or TRBV6-3 and TRBJ2-7; possible D gene TRBD2, 5 bases. The V end was cut by 5 bases, the J end by 3 bases, with 17 bases between. Germline-derived CDR1 and CDR2 are MNHEY and SVGEGT. The CDR3 has 15 amino acids. In nucleotides, the CDR3 is TGTGCCAGCAGTGGACTCGATCGATTTATCTACGAGCAGTACTTC. This gives the protein CASSGLDRFIYEQYF.

This clonotype was seen repeatedly, ten times or more. This chain links TRBV6-1 with TRBJ2-7; tentatively, D is TRBD2 (5 bases). Between the trimmed V and J ends, which lost 0 bases and 2 bases, there was a span of 11 bases. The CDR3 sequence is 15 residues long. CDR1 and CDR2 from the germline V gene are MNHNS and SASEGT. Here the CDR3 reads CASSEAPLGAYEQYF. As DNA, the CDR3 is TGTGCCAGCAGTGAAGCCCCCCTCGGGGCCTACGAGCAGTACTTC.

This chain joins TRBV28 and TRBJ2-7; the D gene is possibly TRBD1 (6 bases). V shed 2 bases and J shed 3 bases, with 11 bases lying between them. Germline V gene lookup returns CDR1 MDHEN and CDR2 SYDVKM. The CDR3 spans 14 residues. For the CDR3, the DNA is TGTGCCAGCAGTTTACCTACAGGGCGCTACGAGCAGTACTTC. Its translation: CASSLPTGRYEQYF.

This clonotype was detected a few times. This could be a read error, since a much larger clone is one nucleotide away. This sequence joins TRBV7-8 and TRBJ2-7; 10 nucleotides align to TRBD2. V lost 5 bases to trimming and J lost 2 bases; unmatched junction nucleotides: 9. The CDR3 is made up of 16 amino acids. Germline V gene sequence: CDR1 SGHVS, CDR2 FQNEAQ. The CDR3 DNA reads as TGTGCCAGCAGCCCAACTAGCGGGGCGGGCACCTACGAGCAGTACTTC. This encodes CASSPTSGAGTYEQYF.

This clonotype was counted many times. This chain joins TRBV20-1 and TRBJ2-7, with 7 bases that match TRBD1. The CDR3 spans 13 residues. Germline trimming cut 0 bases from V and 3 bases from J; bases unmatched to any gene: 2. Germline V gene lookup returns CDR1 DFQATT and CDR2 SNEGSKA (reference sequence). In nucleotides, the CDR3 is TGCAGTGCTAGAGACGACAGGGACTACGAGCAGTACTTC. It yields the protein CSARDDRDYEQYF.

This clonotype was counted between two and nine times. A much bigger clone sits one base away, suggesting this may be a read error. The chain links TRBV6-1 to TRBJ1-1; tentatively, D is TRBD1 (5 bases). Trimming took 6 bases from V and 7 from J, leaving 21 bases between them. This CDR3 spans 15 amino acids. Germline values: CDR1 MNHNS, CDR2 SASEGT. This CDR3 reads CASSQTVIWGGEAFF. DNA of the CDR3: TGTGCCAGCAGCCAAACGGTGATCTGGGGGGGTGAAGCTTTCTTT.

This clonotype was seen more than once but under ten times. An end of the junction differs from the germline gene, which may be a read error. This chain connects TRBV19 to TRBJ1-2, with TRBD1 matching over 9 bases. CDR1 and CDR2 from the germline V gene are LNHDA and SQIVND (reference sequence). There are 13 residues in the CDR3. In DNA form, the CDR3 reads TGTGCCAGTAGCCGGACAGGGGACTACGGCTACACCTTC. Its protein product is CASSRTGDYGYTF. The entire variable domain, with the rest obtained from reference TRBV19 and TRBJ1-2, is as follows: DGGITQSPKYLFRKEGQNVTLSCEQNLNHDAMYWYRQDPGQGLRLIYYSQIVNDFQKGDIAEGYSVSREKKESFPLTVTSAQKNPTAFYLCASSRTGDYGYTFGSGTRLTVV.

On this clonotype itself: A much larger clone lies a single base off, so this may be a read error. The rearrangement joins TRBV6-5 to TRBJ2-3, with TRBD2 matching over 8 bases. V dropped 3 bases and J dropped 5; count of bases not matched to a gene: 7. Germline V lookup: CDR1 MNHEY, CDR2 SVGAGI. The CDR3 has 15 amino acids. Here the CDR3 reads CASSYLAGGEDTQYF. In DNA form, the CDR3 reads TGTGCCAGCAGTTATTTGGCGGGAGGCGAAGATACGCAGTATTTT.

The J gene is TRBJ2-5, the V gene TRBV29-1; 7 bases are a match to TRBD2. Trimming at V came to 7 bases and at J to 5 bases, leaving 7 bases not matched to a gene. The CDR3 extends over 12 amino acids. From germline, CDR1 is SQVTM and CDR2 ANQGSEA. The CDR3 DNA follows: TGCAGCGCGGGGGAGGGCCGGGAGACCCAGTACTTC. Amino acid sequence: CSAGEGRETQYF.

This clonotype was seen repeatedly, ten times or more. The J gene is TRBJ2-2, the V gene TRBV12-3 or TRBV12-4; weak D call: TRBD1 (6 bases). The CDR3 has 14 residues. V gave up 5 bases and J gave up 7 bases, with 14 bases separating them. CDR3 sequence (DNA): TGTGCCAGCAGTGCCCCAGGGGAAGGCGGGGAGCTGTTTTTT. This gives the protein CASSAPGEGGELFF.

This chain links TRBV7-8 with TRBJ1-1, with TRBD1 identical over 7 bases. Losses at the gene ends were 1 base for V and 1 base for J; bases not matched to a gene: 3. The CDR3 is made up of 15 amino acids. Germline loops: CDR1 SGHVS, CDR2 FQNEAQ. CDR3 bases: TGTGCCAGCAGCTTAGGGGACAGTAAGAACACTGAAGCTTTCTTT. Amino acid sequence: CASSLGDSKNTEAFF.

This clonotype was detected many times. Since a much larger clone is just one base distant, this may be a read error. The chain employs TRBV28 and TRBJ1-5; the D gene is possibly TRBD1 (5 bases). The germline V gene encodes CDR1 MDHEN and CDR2 SYDVKM. V gave up 4 bases and J gave up 0 bases, with 10 bases separating them. The CDR3 loop spans 15 amino acids. The DNA of the CDR3 is TGTGCCAGCAGTTCGGGGACTAATAGCAATCAGCCCCAGCATTTT. As protein: CASSSGTNSNQPQHF.

In its sample, this clonotype was seen a few times. V usage is TRBV5-1 and J usage is TRBJ1-2; D might be TRBD1 (6 bases). The length of the CDR3 is 14 residues. Germline CDR1 and CDR2: SGHRS and YFSETQ. Trimming left V 3 bases short and J 4 bases short, with 13 bases between. CDR3 region: CASSSEGGVYGYTF. The CDR3 DNA reads TGCGCCAGCAGCTCCGAAGGGGGAGTCTATGGCTACACCTTC.